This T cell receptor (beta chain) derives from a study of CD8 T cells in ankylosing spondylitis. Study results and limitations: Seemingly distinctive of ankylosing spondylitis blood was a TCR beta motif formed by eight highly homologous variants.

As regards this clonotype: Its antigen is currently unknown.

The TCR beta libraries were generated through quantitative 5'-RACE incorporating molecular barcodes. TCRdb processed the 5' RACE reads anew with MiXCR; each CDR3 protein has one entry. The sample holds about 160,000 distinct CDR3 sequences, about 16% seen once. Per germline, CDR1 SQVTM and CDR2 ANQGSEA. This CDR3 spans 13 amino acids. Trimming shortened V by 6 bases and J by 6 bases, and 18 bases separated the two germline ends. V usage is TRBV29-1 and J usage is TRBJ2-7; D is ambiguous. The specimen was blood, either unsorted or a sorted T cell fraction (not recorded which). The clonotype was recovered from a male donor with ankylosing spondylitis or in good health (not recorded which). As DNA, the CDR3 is TGCAGCGTCGCCCTTGACTTTGGGTCCGAGCAGTACTTC. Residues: CSVALDFGSEQYF.